A single sample gave rise to the 6 T cell receptor beta chains below, sequenced in a study of T-cell memory formation after mild COVID-19. TCRdb re-called the 5' RACE reads with MiXCR, one entry per CDR3 protein. Of just under 150,000 distinct CDR3 sequences in the sample, about 6.1% are singletons; the top ten hold roughly 1.9%. The sequencing input was PBMCs or a T cell subset sorted from them (not recorded which). These receptors were collected from an adult woman who had mild COVID-19 (a few samples of this study predate the infection). Cell type and time point are not known.

The genes are TRBV25-1 and TRBJ2-5; 7 bases align to TRBD1. The junction had 6 bases not matched to a gene; V was cut back by 3 bases and J by 5 bases. The CDR3 sequence is 14 residues long. Germline V lookup: CDR1 MGHDK, CDR2 SYGVNS. The CDR3 DNA reads as TGTGCCAGCAGTGATTCAGGGGGTAAGGAGACCCAGTACTTC. Residues: CASSDSGGKETQYF.

This clonotype showed up just a few times. J is TRBJ1-4 and V is TRBV7-9; unclear D gene. This CDR3 contains 15 residues. V was cut by 3 bases and J by 1 base, with 9 bases left in between. The germline CDR1 and CDR2 sequences are SEHNR and FQNEAQ (reference sequence). The CDR3 loop reads CASSFSLGTNEKLFF. The CDR3 region has the DNA TGTGCCAGCAGCTTTTCATTGGGAACTAATGAAAAACTGTTTTTT.

This clonotype was picked up many times. J is TRBJ2-7 and V is TRBV20-1, with 10 bases aligning to TRBD2. Germline CDR1 and CDR2: DFQATT and SNEGSKA (reference sequence). V trimming: 5 bases; J trimming: 6 bases; junction bases outside the gene matches: 16. This CDR3 region has 16 residues. CDR3 sequence: CSAGMGMERGGREQYF. For the CDR3, the DNA is TGCAGTGCTGGCATGGGAATGGAGCGGGGGGGCCGCGAGCAGTACTTC.

This clonotype was observed many times. V is TRBV5-1 and J is TRBJ1-2; 7 positions agree with TRBD1. CDR3 length: 16 amino acids. Unmatched junction bases numbered 13, after V lost 4 bases and J lost 4 bases. CDR1 and CDR2 from the germline V gene are SGHRS and YFSETQ. Written as DNA, the CDR3 is TGCGCCAGCAGCCCCTCCCAGGGGGGTCTGAGCTATGGCTACACCTTC. Its protein is CASSPSQGGLSYGYTF. Full variable domain (missing parts from reference TRBV5-1 and TRBJ1-2): KAGVTQTPRYLIKTRGQQVTLSCSPISGHRSVSWYQQTPGQGLQFLFEYFSETQRNKGNFPGRFSGRQFSNSRSEMNVSTLELGDSALYLCASSPSQGGLSYGYTFGSGTRLTVV.

This clonotype was observed many times. The V call is TRBV7-3, the J call TRBJ2-5; no clear D. The V and J ends lost 1 base and 5 bases respectively, with 11 bases between them. CDR3 length: 14 amino acids. Germline CDR1 and CDR2: SGHTA and FQGTGA. The CDR3 protein is CASSLIHGRETQYF. The DNA of the CDR3 is TGTGCCAGCAGCTTAATTCACGGACGGGAGACCCAGTACTTC.

Ten or more counts support this clonotype. J is TRBJ2-1 and V is TRBV18, with TRBD1 identical over 9 bases. Germline CDR1 reads KGHSH; CDR2 reads LQKENI. The V segment lost 3 bases and the J segment 6 bases; nucleotides outside the gene matches: 9. The CDR3 runs 16 residues. CDR3 sequence (DNA): TGTGCCAGCTCACCGCGGCGAGACAGGGGGGGCAATGAGCAGTTCTTC. Encoded protein: CASSPRRDRGGNEQFF.